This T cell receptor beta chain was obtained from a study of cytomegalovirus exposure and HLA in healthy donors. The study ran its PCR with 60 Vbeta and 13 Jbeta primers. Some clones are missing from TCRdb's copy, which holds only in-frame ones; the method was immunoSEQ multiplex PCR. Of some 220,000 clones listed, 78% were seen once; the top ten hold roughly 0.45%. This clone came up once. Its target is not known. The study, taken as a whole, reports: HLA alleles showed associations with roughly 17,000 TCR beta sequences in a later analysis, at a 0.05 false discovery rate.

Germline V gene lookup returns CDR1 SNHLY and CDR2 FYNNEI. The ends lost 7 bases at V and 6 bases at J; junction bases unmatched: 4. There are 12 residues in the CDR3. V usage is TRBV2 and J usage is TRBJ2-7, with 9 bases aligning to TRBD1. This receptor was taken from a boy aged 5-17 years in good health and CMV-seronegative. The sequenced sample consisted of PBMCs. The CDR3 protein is CASNPTGGEQYF. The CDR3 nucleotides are TGTGCCAGCAATCCGACAGGGGGCGAGCAGTACTTC. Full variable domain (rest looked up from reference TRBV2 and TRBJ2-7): EPEVTQTPSHQVTQMGQEVILRCVPISNHLYFYWYRQILGQKVEFLVSFYNNEISEKSEIFDDQFSVERPDGSNFTLKIRSTKLEDSAMYFCASNPTGGEQYFGPGTRLTVT.